This T cell receptor (beta chain) was sequenced for a study of cytomegalovirus exposure and HLA in healthy donors. The wider study: Among 350 to 500 genotyped donors, around 80% fell in the Caucasian-associated ancestry cluster.

It was with 60 Vbeta and 13 Jbeta primers that the PCR ran. Profiled with immunoSEQ multiplex PCR; TCRdb holds only in-frame clones, not every one. There are approximately 150,000 clones in the sample; around four fifths occur only once, and 0.95% to 1.5% lies in the top ten. The sequence was collected from a woman aged 45-65 years in good health and CMV-seronegative. Sequenced sample: PBMCs.

CDR3 bases: TGTGCTAGTGGTTTGTGGGCTAGCGGTCACAATGAGCAGTTCTTC. It encodes CASGLWASGHNEQFF. The chain links TRBV12-5 to TRBJ2-1; 7 nucleotides align to TRBD2. Losses at the gene ends were 2 bases for V and 5 bases for J; bases not matched to a gene: 6. This CDR3 has 15 residues. Looked up from germline, CDR1 is LGHNT and CDR2 is FRNRAP. The full variable domain, rest sourced from reference TRBV12-5 and TRBJ2-1, is DARVTQTPRHKVTEMGQEVTMRCQPILGHNTVFWYRQTMMQGLELLAYFRNRAPLDDSGMPKDRFSAEMPDATLATLKIQPSEPRDSAVYFCASGLWASGHNEQFFGPGTRLTVL.